This T cell receptor (beta chain) was identified in a study of blood T cell repertoires in COVID-19 (dated by TCRdb to about 2020). General notes on the study: Samples covering the acute and convalescent phases of COVID-19 were provided by collaborators in the United States, Italy and Spain. The prospective study material was composed of cDNA or gDNA derived from T cells, B-cell-depleted T cells, or PBMCs. The dataset comprised deeply sampled blood TCRbeta repertoires from subjects exposed to, actively infected with, or recovered from COVID-19. A freely available public database, intended as a resource for researchers studying the immune response to SARS-CoV-2, is where the repertoires were released. Samples were obtained from the ongoing ImmuneRACE study (first 160 participants) and from 1,254 subjects provided by 6 global collaborators. Sample metadata almost always included a de-identified subject ID, COVID-19 status, age in years and sex. Where available, HLA class I and class II types were obtained from metadata supplied by the sample provider rather than from assay-based typing.

Each collaborating institution followed its own protocols to collect whole blood in K2EDTA tubes. For TCRbeta analysis, collaborator samples were shipped as frozen whole blood, as isolated PBMCs, or as DNA extracted from either sample type. TCRbeta CDR3 regions were amplified from genomic DNA using the immunoSEQ Assay, a bias-controlled multiplex PCR. For the original study's pipeline: Nucleated cell counts per sample were estimated from amplification of reference gene primers within the assay. To quantify the absolute abundance of each unique TCRbeta CDR3 rearrangement, sequence reads were collapsed and filtered. For each sample, productive Simpson clonality was calculated as the square root of Simpson's diversity index across productive rearrangements. TCRdb mirrors the immuneACCESS table, restricted to in-frame sequences. Some clones are absent from its copies; in checked studies, under half trace to an unresolved V gene, and the reason for the others is unknown. The V and J calls and clone size are taken from that table; D and trimming were inferred from the DNA. This sample has around 100,000 clones in its table, and 80% to 90% of those were observed once. Roughly 4.4% of the sample comes from the top ten.

On the study overall, not on this receptor specifically: The quantity of clinical and demographic metadata differed by source and by participant and was supplied without curation.

CDR1 and CDR2 were assigned from the germline V gene as SGHTA and FQGNSA. From V the trimming removes 5 bases and from J it removes 6 bases, while the gene matches leave 8 bases of the junction unaccounted for. Reading from cysteine to phenylalanine, the CDR3 counts 15 amino acids. Only CDR3 DNA is held: 45 bases, read in frame from base 1. About this clone: Its antigen is not yet known. No much larger clone is present one base from it, and per-base qualities are unavailable.

Sequencing was done on a sample of peripheral blood. This sequence originates from a woman aged 45-60 years with acute or convalescent COVID-19. The sequence links TRBV7-2 to TRBJ2-1, with TRBD2 identical over 9 junction bases. The CDR3 has the sequence CASSPETSGPNEQFF. DNA sequence: TGTGCCAGCAGCCCGGAAACTAGCGGGCCCAATGAGCAGTTCTTC.